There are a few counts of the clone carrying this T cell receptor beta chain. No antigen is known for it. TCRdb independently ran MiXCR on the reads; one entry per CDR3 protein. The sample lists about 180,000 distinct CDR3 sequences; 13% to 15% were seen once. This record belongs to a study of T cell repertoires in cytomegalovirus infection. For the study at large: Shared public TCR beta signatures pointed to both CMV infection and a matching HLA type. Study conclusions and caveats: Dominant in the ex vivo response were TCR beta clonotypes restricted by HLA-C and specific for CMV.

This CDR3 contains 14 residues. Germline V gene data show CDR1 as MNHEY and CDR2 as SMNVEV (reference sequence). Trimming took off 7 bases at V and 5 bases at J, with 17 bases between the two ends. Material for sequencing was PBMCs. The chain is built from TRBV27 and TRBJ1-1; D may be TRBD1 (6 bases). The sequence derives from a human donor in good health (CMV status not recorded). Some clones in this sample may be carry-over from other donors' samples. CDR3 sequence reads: CASNLGGAGTEAFF. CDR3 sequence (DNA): TGTGCCAGCAACCTCGGGGGGGCCGGGACTGAAGCTTTCTTT.